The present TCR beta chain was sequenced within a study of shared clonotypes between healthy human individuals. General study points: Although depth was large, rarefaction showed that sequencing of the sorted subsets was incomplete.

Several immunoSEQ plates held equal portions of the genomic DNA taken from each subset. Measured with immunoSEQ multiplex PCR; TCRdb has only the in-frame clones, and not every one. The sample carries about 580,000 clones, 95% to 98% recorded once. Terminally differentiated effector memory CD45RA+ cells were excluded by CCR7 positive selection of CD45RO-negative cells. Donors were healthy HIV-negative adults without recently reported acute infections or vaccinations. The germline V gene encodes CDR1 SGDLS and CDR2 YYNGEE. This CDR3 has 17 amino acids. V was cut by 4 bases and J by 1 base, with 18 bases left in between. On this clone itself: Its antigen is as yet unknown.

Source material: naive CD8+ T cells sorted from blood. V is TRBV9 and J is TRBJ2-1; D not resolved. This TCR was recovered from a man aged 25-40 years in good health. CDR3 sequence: CASSHGPARKSYNEQFF. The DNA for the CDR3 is TGTGCCAGCAGCCACGGGCCAGCGAGAAAATCCTACAATGAGCAGTTCTTC.